This T cell receptor beta chain was recorded in a study of tumor-infiltrating lymphocytes in primary liver carcinoma. Production of TCR beta cDNA used 400 to 650 ng total RNA together with a constant-region primer. Slightly modified ARM-PCR, run as three nested multiplex PCR rounds, produced the TCR beta libraries. Primers for the first two PCR rounds were TRBV1-TRBV30 forward primers and a C-beta reverse primer (about 10 cycles per round). Using its own MiXCR run on the multiplex PCR reads, TCRdb lists one record per CDR3 protein. The table has hundreds of thousands of distinct CDR3 sequences, about 62% seen once. Trimming took 0 bases from V and 7 from J, leaving 9 bases between them. There are 13 residues in the CDR3. Per the germline V gene, CDR1 is SGHDN and CDR2 is FVKESK. Germline DNA was extracted alongside blood RNA, which was obtained from unsorted whole blood.

This TCR was sampled from a man in his forties or fifties with primary liver carcinoma and hepatitis B virus infection. Sequencing input: peripheral blood. This sequence joins TRBV14 and TRBJ2-5; no clear D gene. CDR3 region: CASSQDTSGTQYF. CDR3 nucleotides: TGTGCCAGCAGCCAAGATACTTCGGGGACCCAGTACTTC.